This TCR beta chain was captured in a study of OX40 agonist ivuxolimab in advanced cancers. General observations from the study: Clonal expansion was seen in CD4+ and CD8+ blood T cells by week 6 at 0.1 to 3.0 mg/kg.

Using immunoSEQ multiplex PCR, the repertoire was profiled, and TCRdb retains in-frame clones only, with some absent. Of fewer than 25,000 clones detected, around two thirds appear once; the ten largest clones hold 12%. To note about this clone: Antigen specificity is unknown.

V was pared by 5 bases and J by 2 bases, with 4 bases between. Germline V gene sequence: CDR1 SEHNR, CDR2 FQNEAQ (reference sequence). There are 11 residues in the CDR3. The clonotype comes from an adult with an advanced solid tumor such as melanoma, head and neck, liver or kidney cancer. Sequences were derived from CD4+ or CD8+ T cells sorted from blood, sampled in a trial of the OX40 agonist ivuxolimab. This chain links TRBV7-9 with TRBJ2-7; no firm D call. The CDR3 DNA sequence: TGTGCCAGCAGCATCGCCTACGAGCAGTACTTC. It is translated as CASSIAYEQYF.